This T cell receptor (beta chain) came from a study of cytomegalovirus exposure and HLA in healthy donors. Findings of the study overall: The authors later found HLA-associated TCR beta chains more clonally expanded than equally common others. In vitro experiments confirmed that three CMV-associated chains were specific for CMV antigens.

Germline CDR1 and CDR2: SNHLY and FYNNEI. The V and J ends lost 2 bases and 6 bases respectively, with 8 bases between them. There are 13 residues in the CDR3. PCR amplification relied on 60 Vbeta primers (plus 13 Jbeta primers). Repertoires were generated with immunoSEQ multiplex PCR, while TCRdb's copy carries only in-frame clones and drops some. The repertoire holds approximately 140,000 clones, with 55% to 80% as singletons. Regarding this clone: Its antigen is as yet unknown.

The chain couples TRBV2 to TRBJ1-5; unclear D gene. Material for sequencing was PBMCs. The sequence was collected from a human donor in good health. The CDR3 coding sequence is TGTGCCAGCAGTGAACAAGGACTTCAGCCCCAGCATTTT. Translation: CASSEQGLQPQHF. Based on the CDR3 plus reference TRBV2 and TRBJ1-5, the full variable domain is EPEVTQTPSHQVTQMGQEVILRCVPISNHLYFYWYRQILGQKVEFLVSFYNNEISEKSEIFDDQFSVERPDGSNFTLKIRSTKLEDSAMYFCASSEQGLQPQHFGDGTRLSIL.